This TCR beta chain was profiled in a study of cytomegalovirus exposure and HLA in healthy donors. In the study overall: The approximately 120 million unique TCR beta sequences, from roughly 170 million T cells, were found by an earlier analysis.

PCR amplification relied on 60 Vbeta primers (plus 13 Jbeta primers). In the original workflow: Later, an analysis found tens of millions of unique TCR beta chains, and 10 million to 11 million of these were shared. The table came from immunoSEQ multiplex PCR; TCRdb's copy has only in-frame clones and leaves some out. That table gives V, J and clone size, and the DNA gave D and trimming. Here the sample spans 150,000 to 200,000 clones, 79% being singletons. Study-level points and caveats: A later analysis reported that several of the most significant clusters appeared to be linked to common viral pathogens, among them Epstein-Barr virus. Associated with HLA alleles at 0.05 false discovery rate in a later analysis were around 15,000 TCR beta sequences.

On this clone itself: The antigen remains undetermined.

This TCR came from a woman between 45 and 65 years old in good health and CMV-seronegative. Sequencing used PBMCs.

The CDR3 spells CSVEVEGSSTEAFF. The CDR3 coding sequence is TGCAGCGTTGAGGTAGAGGGTTCGAGCACTGAAGCTTTCTTT. The rearrangement links TRBV29-1 to TRBJ1-1; D ambiguous. Germline CDR1 is SQVTM and CDR2 is ANQGSEA. CDR3 length equals 14 residues. Trimming stripped 3 bases from V and 4 bases from J, with 15 bases between.